Listed below are T cell receptor beta chains from one sample, sequenced in a study of T-cell reconstitution after alpha-beta-depleted transplantation in children. TCRdb passed the PCR reads through MiXCR, listing each CDR3 protein once. The sample carries 200,000 to 250,000 distinct CDR3 sequences, about 12% recorded once. The material sequenced was PBMCs from the stem cell graft donor, taken from the stem cell graft. The receptors were gathered from a human donor who donated a stem cell graft to a child with acute lymphoblastic leukemia. The CDR3 runs from the conserved cysteine through the conserved F or W. Fields, in order: CDR3 DNA, CDR3 protein, D gene, V gene, clone size, J gene. The D gene is left open where the match is weak. The size of a clone is reported for some rows only, either as once, few or many, or as a class for expanded clones.

CDR3nt: TGCGCCAGCAGCCGTCAGGCGAGCGGGGGGATGAATGAGCAGTTCTTC
CDR3aa: CASSRQASGGMNEQFF
d_gene: TRBD2
v_gene: TRBV4-1
abundance: NA
j_gene: TRBJ2-1

CDR3nt: TGTGCCAGCAGCGCGACAGGGGCAAACTATGGCTACACCTTC
CDR3aa: CASSATGANYGYTF
d_gene: TRBD1
v_gene: TRBV9
abundance: many
j_gene: TRBJ1-2

CDR3nt: TGTGCCACCAGCAGACTGGGCAATCAGCCCCAGCATTTT
CDR3aa: CATSRLGNQPQHF
d_gene: NA
v_gene: TRBV15
abundance: many
j_gene: TRBJ1-5

CDR3nt: TGCAGTGCTAGAGATGACAGCAGGAGCTCCTACGAGCAGTACTTC
CDR3aa: CSARDDSRSSYEQYF
d_gene: NA
v_gene: TRBV20-1
abundance: many
j_gene: TRBJ2-7

CDR3nt: TGCGCCAGCAGCGCCGGACAGGGCTACGAGCAGTACTTC
CDR3aa: CASSAGQGYEQYF
d_gene: TRBD1
v_gene: TRBV5-1
abundance: many
j_gene: TRBJ2-7

CDR3nt: TGTGCCAGCAGTTCCTTTGGACTCGGCACAGATACGCAGTATTTT
CDR3aa: CASSSFGLGTDTQYF
d_gene: NA
v_gene: TRBV6-5
abundance: many
j_gene: TRBJ2-3

CDR3nt: TGTGCCAGCAGTTACAGTGTGGCAACAGCAACTAATGAAAAACTGTTTTTT
CDR3aa: CASSYSVATATNEKLFF
d_gene: NA
v_gene: TRBV6-5
abundance: many
j_gene: TRBJ1-4

CDR3nt: TGTGCCAGCAGCGCGGGACAGGGGGCCCACGAGCAGTACTTC
CDR3aa: CASSAGQGAHEQYF
d_gene: TRBD1
v_gene: TRBV7-9
abundance: many
j_gene: TRBJ2-7

CDR3nt: TGTGCCAGCAGCCCCCGGCCTCAGCGGAATGAGCAGTTCTTC
CDR3aa: CASSPRPQRNEQFF
d_gene: NA
v_gene: TRBV7-8
abundance: many
j_gene: TRBJ2-1

CDR3nt: TGTGCCAGCAGTTTCCTAGCCGGGGAGCTGTTTTTT
CDR3aa: CASSFLAGELFF
d_gene: NA
v_gene: TRBV27
abundance: many
j_gene: TRBJ2-2

CDR3nt: TGTGCCAGCAGTGATCATACAGGTGGCTACACCTTC
CDR3aa: CASSDHTGGYTF
d_gene: NA
v_gene: TRBV2
abundance: NA
j_gene: TRBJ1-2

CDR3nt: TGTGCCAGCAGTTACCGGGCAGGTGAAGCTTTCTTT
CDR3aa: CASSYRAGEAFF
d_gene: NA
v_gene: TRBV6-2/TRBV6-3
abundance: many
j_gene: TRBJ1-1

CDR3nt: TGTGCCAGCAGCCAAGTAAGAAACACCATATATTTT
CDR3aa: CASSQVRNTIYF
d_gene: NA
v_gene: TRBV3-1
abundance: many
j_gene: TRBJ1-3

CDR3nt: TGTGCCAGCAGCTTATATACAGGGAGCTCCTATAATTCACCCCTCCACTTT
CDR3aa: CASSLYTGSSYNSPLHF
d_gene: NA
v_gene: TRBV7-2
abundance: many
j_gene: TRBJ1-6